This T cell receptor beta chain was sequenced during a study of cytomegalovirus exposure and HLA in healthy donors. There are 17 residues in the CDR3. J gave up 4 bases and V 1 base, and 9 bases lay outside the gene matches. The V gene's germline CDR1 is SEHNR and CDR2 FQNEAQ (reference sequence). As for this clone: Antigen unknown.

General study findings and limits: Equally common other TCR beta chains were less clonally expanded than HLA-associated ones, a later analysis found. According to the study, around 150 TCR beta chains were cytomegalovirus-associated. Because they were indistinguishable, some V segments, including TRBV6-2 and TRBV6-3, were excluded. In a later analysis, V- and J-gene trimming of beta chains associated with a DCLRE1C missense variant, replicated independently.

A multiplex PCR was run with 60 Vbeta primers and 13 Jbeta primers. Assay: immunoSEQ multiplex PCR; the TCRdb copy retains only in-frame clones and omits some. The table lists more than 200,000 clones, 60% to 80% of them singletons. V and J are TRBV7-9 and TRBJ2-7, with 11 bases lining up with TRBD2. The origin of this receptor is a man aged 18-30 years in good health and CMV-seronegative. Material for sequencing was PBMCs. DNA for the CDR3: TGTGCCAGCAGCTTAGGGGCTAGCGGGAGGAATCAGTACGAGCAGTACTTC. Translating it yields CASSLGASGRNQYEQYF.